The sequence of this T cell receptor beta chain was determined in a study of blood T cell repertoires in COVID-19. Sequencing used immunoSEQ multiplex PCR; TCRdb keeps in-frame clones, though not all of them. This sample has under 35,000 clones, with about 78% found just once. V was clipped by 3 bases and J by 4 bases; unmatched bases: 3. The CDR3 is made up of 15 amino acids. Germline V gene sequence: CDR1 ENHRY, CDR2 SYGVKD. This clone was counted once. Sequencing input: peripheral blood. This receptor was taken from a man older than 75 with acute or convalescent COVID-19. This chain joins TRBV10-3 and TRBJ2-6, with 7 bases aligning to TRBD1. The CDR3 DNA is TGTGCCATCAGTGAAGACAGGGCCGGGGCCAACGTCCTGACTTTC. Protein sequence: CAISEDRAGANVLTF.